This entry concerns a single TCR beta chain. There is no known antigen for this receptor. No clone much larger than this one lies a single base away; base qualities are absent. The data belong to a study of cytomegalovirus exposure and HLA in healthy donors (dated by TCRdb to between 2016 and 2019). In the study overall: According to an earlier analysis of around 600 of the donors, 150 million to 200 million T cells yielded 100 million or so unique TCR beta sequences and roughly 280 Gb of sequence data. An early release covering roughly 600 HLA-typed donors comprised about 290 gigabases of sequencing data and around 80 million unique TCR sequences. The genetic ancestry cluster associated with self-reported Caucasian donors included around 76% of the 350 to 500 genotyped donors. The study was designed to test whether signatures of past pathogen exposure could be identified by cataloging public T cell receptors. The study profiled the T cell repertoires of hundreds of subjects by immunosequencing and related them to cytomegalovirus serostatus. Besides the first cohort of roughly 660 subjects, a separate validation cohort made up of 120 or so different subjects was used. High-throughput TCR immunosequencing, statistical association of individual TCRs with disease status, and machine learning were combined to predict cytomegalovirus infection status. To study patterns of TCR occurrence, a later analysis re-analyzed previously published TCR beta repertoires from just over 650 donors and added high-resolution HLA genotyping. The later analysis used no new phenotypic data to find candidate immune exposures, relying instead on TCR beta sequences and their occurrence across donors. An earlier analysis of 587 of the donors applied high-throughput TCR beta sequencing to assess whether each TCR beta V gene segment acted as functional or pseudogenic. Alongside the repertoire data, information on donor age, sex, ethnicity and CMV serostatus was compiled. A later genetic analysis took genome-wide SNP genotypes for about 65% of the 666 donors and used that subset as a discovery cohort. All discovery cohort repertoires had been generated on a single sequencing platform. HLA typing included class I and class II loci at four-digit resolution. Typing coverage varied by locus: roughly 629-640 donors for A, B, C, DRB1 and DQB1; around 560 for DQA1; nearly 610 for DPA1; under 490 for DPB1. Four or five DR-DQ haplotypes were treated as single units for association and clustering because of strong linkage in the cohort. Among some 400 genotyped donors of the cohort, an average of roughly 230,000 unique TCR beta nucleotide sequences was sequenced per donor, of which roughly 17% were non-productive.

The cohort was made up of several hundred healthy bone marrow donors. All cohort members were sampled while nominally healthy, although unrecorded immune exposures were likely present. The donor was CMV seropositive and was included in the group of 270 or so seropositive cohort members. A peripheral blood sample was collected from each donor, and TCR beta sequencing was performed on peripheral blood mononuclear cells. The Qiagen DNeasy Blood Extraction Kit was used to extract genomic DNA from the blood cell samples. V lost 0 bases and J lost 4 bases; the stretch between them is 15 bases long. The CDR3 sequence holds 15 residues, the cysteine and phenylalanine included. Here the CDR3 DNA is all that survives: 45 bases in frame from base 1. CDR1 GTSNPN and CDR2 SVGIG are derived from the germline V gene (reference sequence). Study-wide findings and limitations: Some IMGT-functional V segments, including TRBV6-2 and TRBV6-3, could not be told apart with the 87-base-pair reads, so those segments were excluded. In a later analysis, HLA-associated TCR beta chains showed more clonal expansion and lower generation probabilities than non-associated chains that were equally common. When HLA alleles, especially DR and DQ, strongly co-occurred, TCR associations were difficult to assign to individual alleles. Linkage disequilibrium might explain the correlated functional status among segregating V segments, but an unknown experimental factor could not be ruled out. Because HLA typing was unavailable for some donors at each locus, only the typed subset was used in association tests. A further reported finding was that TCR beta sequences accurately predicted the HLA-A and HLA-B alleles for most subjects in the first cohort. According to the authors, the approach could potentially be generalized to other disease states and immunological phenotypes. The presence/absence analyses assumed that sequencing depth was roughly uniform across donors, and that assumption may not be true. According to a later analysis, most CMV-associated TCR beta chains appeared to be HLA-restricted, and the HLA associations seemed to be driven largely by CMV exposure. Broadly in line with IMGT annotations, most TCR beta V segments showed up in productive rearrangements about 87% or about 30% of the time in an earlier analysis of several hundred of the donors. In this cohort, only TCR beta chains were sequenced, and detectable features were limited by the absence of alpha or paired-chain data. A total of fewer than 200 TCR beta chains were listed by the study as associated with cytomegalovirus. CMV serostatus was the only immune exposure information available for the cohort. In a later genetic analysis, fewer N-insertions in productive TCRs were reported among donors in an Asian-associated ancestry cluster than the approximately 710-donor mean. About 15 rarely observed V segments, including chromosome 9 orphons, were excluded from the earlier analysis of about 610 of the donors because counts were too low. A few of the identified cytomegalovirus-associated TCR beta chains were confirmed in vitro to be specific for cytomegalovirus antigens. In a later analysis, the rate of TCR association differed among HLA loci, with DRB1 alleles having the most associated TCRs and HLA-C alleles having the fewest. Specific HLA alleles were associated with more than 15,000 TCR beta sequences at a false discovery rate of 0.05 in a later analysis. A cluster of highly shared sequence variants was judged likely to represent a technical artifact of the sequencing pipeline. Across donors, most TCR sequences were observed very rarely, whereas some public TCRs were present in many individuals. In a later genetic analysis, a missense DCLRE1C variant was associated with V-gene and J-gene trimming of TCR beta chains, and the association was replicated in an independent cohort. A later analysis reported that several top co-occurrence clusters appeared linked to parvovirus B19, influenza, CMV and Epstein-Barr virus. The classifier was reported to diagnose cytomegalovirus status with high specificity and sensitivity in both the original and validation cohorts.

To prepare the library, the immunoSEQ multiplex PCR assay was applied. For the multiplex PCR, a mixture combining 60 forward primers for TCR Vbeta segments and 13 reverse primers for TCR Jbeta segments was used. Amplification of the CDR3 region of rearranged TCR beta genes was performed with a multiplex PCR assay on genomic DNA. The Illumina HiSeq System was used to sequence the amplified TCR beta libraries as 87-base-pair reads. Concerning the study's data processing: Across the 500 to 850 repertoires, a later analysis counted roughly 77 million unique TCR beta chains, around 11 million of which were shared by at least two donors. To remove PCR and sequencing errors, raw reads were error-corrected and collapsed into unique sequences using a nearest-neighbor algorithm that merged closely related sequences. CDR3 sequences were aligned to IMGT reference sequences to assign V, D and J gene segments. For a sequence to be retained, a match of at least six nucleotides to both a V gene segment and a J gene segment was required. A rearrangement counted as productive if the CDR3 had no stop codons and remained in frame with V and J, and every other rearrangement counted as non-productive. Following IMGT convention, CDR3 was defined as the stretch from the second conserved V-encoded cysteine up to the conserved J-encoded phenylalanine. The earlier analysis of about 500 of the donors excluded sequences that lacked an unambiguous match to a single V gene segment. In an earlier analysis of 587 of the donors, V segments were called functional above 56.7% productive rearrangements and were called segregating when the between-donor standard deviation exceeded 5%. A statistical classification framework was built to diagnose cytomegalovirus status from the catalog of TCR beta chain sequences. In a later analysis, TCR nucleotide sequences were compared against IMGT/GENE-DB human TR gene sequences so that V and J genes could be assigned. The TCRdist pipeline was used in a later analysis to assign CDR3 sequences and most-parsimonious VDJ recombination scenarios. In a later analysis, each TCR beta chain was defined by its CDR3 amino acid sequence together with its V-gene family, and reads lacking a unique V-gene family were excluded. In a later analysis, fewer than 650 highly shared, low-generation-probability nucleotide sequences were removed to address suspected cross-contamination and a sequencing artifact. For each public chain, a later analysis derived a clonal expansion index from normalized ranks of inferred template counts within each repertoire. A later analysis computed generation probabilities with a VDJ recombination model fitted to out-of-frame rearrangements, and checked the results against IGoR. In a later analysis, hypergeometric tests were used to score TCR-TCR, TCR-HLA and TCR-CMV co-occurrence, with a repertoire-size bias correction applied to TCR pairs. A later analysis estimated false discovery rates by permuting HLA or CMV assignments 20 times. In a later analysis, co-occurring TCRs were grouped using DBSCAN, and TCRdist sequence similarity was added for clustering within HLA-allele-positive subsets. For co-occurrence clustering, repertoires with fewer than 30,000 or more than 120,000 public chains were excluded, along with several repertoires with anomalous nucleotide sharing. TCRdb took over this immuneACCESS table, retaining in-frame rearrangements with V and J assigned. Such tables are incomplete; in checked studies, under half of the missing clones stem from an unresolved V gene, and the remainder is unexplained. V and J calls and clone size are as listed in that table; D and trimming were resolved from the DNA. The sample has some 210,000 clones on record, around 83% of them singletons. 10% of the sample comes from the top ten.

The chain employs TRBV30 and TRBJ1-2, with the D gene uncertain. Sequencing was carried out using PBMCs. The sequence came from a woman between 45 and 60 years old in good health and CMV-seropositive. The nucleotide sequence reads as follows: TGTGCCTGGAGTGTTCTCGGAGAGGCTTCCTATGGCTACACCTTC. Translated, it gives CAWSVLGEASYGYTF.